Listed here are 25 T cell receptor beta chains from one sample, sequenced in a study of shared T cell receptors in the human thymus. TCRdb's copy holds only in-frame clones and misses some; the assay was immunoSEQ multiplex PCR. The sample has some 660,000 clones, about 87% seen once. This sample was also put to use in a study of human thymus T cells.

Sequencing was done on a sample of thymocytes. The receptors were sampled from a boy younger than two with a congenital heart defect.

This clone was observed once. V gene TRBV5-1 combines with J gene TRBJ2-4, with 7 bases that match TRBD1. Per the germline V gene, CDR1 is SGHRS and CDR2 is YFSETQ. The CDR3 loop spans 15 amino acids. V lost 3 bases to trimming and J lost 1 base; unmatched junction nucleotides: 4. The CDR3 region has the DNA TGCGCCAGCAGCTCGGAACAGGGGGCCAAAAACATTCAGTACTTC. It translates to CASSSEQGAKNIQYF.

The J gene is TRBJ2-3, the V gene TRBV2, with D tentatively TRBD1 (6 bases). This CDR3 contains 15 residues. CDR1 and CDR2 from the germline V gene are SNHLY and FYNNEI. With 4 bases removed from V and 0 bases from J, the gap between germline ends came to 11 bases. CDR3 protein: CASSVGANSTDTQYF. CDR3 DNA sequence: TGTGCCAGCAGTGTGGGGGCGAACAGCACAGATACGCAGTATTTT. The entire variable domain, with the rest obtained from reference TRBV2 and TRBJ2-3, is as follows: EPEVTQTPSHQVTQMGQEVILRCVPISNHLYFYWYRQILGQKVEFLVSFYNNEISEKSEIFDDQFSVERPDGSNFTLKIRSTKLEDSAMYFCASSVGANSTDTQYFGPGTRLTVL.

The V call is TRBV5-1, the J call TRBJ1-2; 9 bases line up with TRBD1. Per the germline V gene, CDR1 is SGHRS and CDR2 is YFSETQ. After removal of 8 bases from V and 2 bases from J, the junction contained 7 bases not matched to a gene. The CDR3 loop spans 14 amino acids. The CDR3 DNA reads TGCGCCAGTGCCCGGGACAGGGAAAACTATGGCTACACCTTC. Protein sequence: CASARDRENYGYTF.

The chain carries TRBV18 and TRBJ2-7; the match to TRBD1 covers 9 bases. Germline CDR1 KGHSH, CDR2 LQKENI. This CDR3 comprises 15 residues. Trimming took 2 bases from V and 5 from J; bases not matched to a gene: 7. The CDR3 sequence: CASSPAGTGFHEQYF. The CDR3 bases are TGTGCCAGCTCACCAGCCGGGACAGGGTTCCACGAGCAGTACTTC.

This chain uses TRBV11-3 with TRBJ2-1, with TRBD2 matching over 11 bases. Germline CDR1 is SGHNT and CDR2 is YENEEA. The trim removed 1 base at V and 9 bases at J, leaving 8 bases unmatched. The CDR3 covers 16 residues. The CDR3 DNA reads as TGTGCCAGCAGCTTAGTAGTTAGCGGGAGGGCCGTTGAGCAGTTCTTC. Residues: CASSLVVSGRAVEQFF.

The CDR3 protein is CASSLGHRGPTYEQYF. The CDR3 DNA reads TGTGCCAGCAGCTTAGGACACAGGGGGCCGACCTACGAGCAGTACTTC. The chain employs TRBV7-2 and TRBJ2-7; 9 bases match TRBD1. J gave up 2 bases and V 1 base, and 6 bases lay outside the gene matches. This CDR3 region has 16 residues. The germline V gene has CDR1 SGHTA and CDR2 FQGNSA.

This sequence joins TRBV5-5 and TRBJ1-2; 7 nucleotides agree with TRBD1. V shed 0 bases, J shed 7 bases, and the junction held 3 bases outside the gene matches. Per the germline V gene, CDR1 is SGHKS and CDR2 is YYEKEE (reference sequence). This CDR3 spans 13 amino acids. CDR3 nucleotides: TGTGCCAGCAGCTTGGTCGCAGGGGGTGGCTACACCTTC. Translating it yields CASSLVAGGGYTF.

This chain joins TRBV5-1 and TRBJ2-3; TRBD1 might be the D (5 bases). CDR1 and CDR2 (germline): SGHRS, YFSETQ. With 0 bases removed from V and 9 bases from J, the gap between germline ends came to 20 bases. The CDR3 contains 16 residues. This CDR3 reads CASSLASQGREVTQYF. CDR3 DNA sequence: TGCGCCAGCAGCTTGGCCTCTCAGGGAAGAGAGGTGACGCAGTATTTT.

The chain combines TRBV28 with TRBJ2-7, with 9 bases that match TRBD1. Germline CDR1 and CDR2: MDHEN and SYDVKM. J gave up 6 bases and V 10 bases, and 10 bases lay outside the gene matches. This CDR3 has 13 residues. The CDR3 nucleotides read TGTGCCACCGCGGACAGGGGCGTTTTCGAGCAGTACTTC. Its protein is CATADRGVFEQYF.

The V call is TRBV19, the J call TRBJ1-1; D is unclear. The CDR3 has 12 amino acids. Between the trimmed V and J ends, which lost 5 bases and 1 base, there was a span of 5 bases. The germline CDR1 and CDR2 sequences are LNHDA and SQIVND (reference sequence). In nucleotides, the CDR3 is TGTGCCAGTAGTTTTCAGAACACTGAAGCTTTCTTT. Residues: CASSFQNTEAFF.

This chain connects TRBV6-1 to TRBJ1-2; 9 bases match TRBD1. CDR1 is MNHNS, CDR2 SASEGT, per germline. V lost 0 bases and J lost 3; bases outside the gene matches: 11. CDR3 length: 18 residues. The DNA for the CDR3 is TGTGCCAGCAGTGAAGCGCTTCCTTATAGGACAGGGGACTATGGCTACACCTTC. It specifies CASSEALPYRTGDYGYTF.

V is TRBV7-2 and J is TRBJ2-3; unclear D gene. V lost 3 bases, J lost 11 bases, and 9 bases lay in between. CDR1 and CDR2 from the germline V gene are SGHTA and FQGNSA. The CDR3 length is 11 residues. The DNA for the CDR3 is TGTGCCAGCAGCTTCGGTGGGCAGCAGTATTTT. Protein: CASSFGGQQYF.

V is TRBV7-2 and J is TRBJ2-3; the match to TRBD2 covers 11 bases. V was clipped by 9 bases and J by 1 base; unmatched bases: 0. In germline, CDR1 is SGHTA, CDR2 FQGNSA. The CDR3 contains 13 residues. CDR3 region: CARGLAGTDTQYF. The CDR3, as DNA: TGTGCCAGGGGACTAGCGGGCACAGATACGCAGTATTTT.

The J gene is TRBJ1-4, the V gene TRBV5-6, with D perhaps matching TRBD1 (5 bases). V dropped 1 base and J dropped 7 bases, with 17 bases sitting between them. Germline V lookup: CDR1 SGHDT, CDR2 YYEEEE. CDR3 length equals 16 residues. For the CDR3, the DNA is TGTGCCAGCAGCTTGAAGGGGAGGGAGTCAGCTGAAAAACTGTTTTTT. It codes for CASSLKGRESAEKLFF.

The chain links TRBV5-6 to TRBJ1-3; no definite D call. The CDR3 length is 16 residues. Germline V lookup: CDR1 SGHDT, CDR2 YYEEEE. Between the trimmed V and J ends, which lost 4 bases and 1 base, there was a span of 15 bases. This CDR3 is CASSPGEGSSGNTIYF. As DNA, the CDR3 is TGTGCCAGCAGCCCGGGCGAGGGATCTTCTGGAAACACCATATATTTT.

V usage is TRBV18 and J usage is TRBJ1-5; D is possibly TRBD1 (6 bases). The germline CDR1 and CDR2 sequences are KGHSH and LQKENI. The V and J ends lost 6 bases and 4 bases respectively, with 10 bases between them. The CDR3 covers 13 residues. CDR3 sequence reads: CASSGGQNQPQHF. The CDR3 DNA reads as TGTGCCAGCTCTGGAGGACAGAATCAGCCCCAGCATTTT.

The chain couples TRBV10-3 to TRBJ2-5, with 12 bases aligning to TRBD2. Trimming cost V 7 bases and J 5 bases; bases outside gene matches: 8. CDR3 length: 15 amino acids. The germline V gene has CDR1 ENHRY and CDR2 SYGVKD. Written as DNA, the CDR3 is TGTGCCATCAATCCTAGCGGGGGGGCGTGGGAGACCCAGTACTTC. Protein: CAINPSGGAWETQYF.

This clone appeared a few times. The V call is TRBV29-1, the J call TRBJ1-2, with unresolved D. The CDR3 is made up of 12 amino acids. In germline, CDR1 is SQVTM, CDR2 ANQGSEA. With 4 bases removed from V and 1 base from J, the gap between germline ends came to 7 bases. The CDR3 nucleotides read TGCAGCGTTGTGGCCGTTAACTATGGCTACACCTTC. As protein: CSVVAVNYGYTF.

The rearrangement joins TRBV10-2 to TRBJ2-7, with 8 bases identical to TRBD2. The CDR3 extends over 16 amino acids. Unmatched junction bases numbered 11, after V lost 7 bases and J lost 0 bases. The germline V gene encodes CDR1 WSHSY and CDR2 SAAADI. Here the CDR3 DNA reads TGCGCCAGCAACCAGATAGCGGGGAATTCCTCCTACGAGCAGTACTTC. Its protein product is CASNQIAGNSSYEQYF.

This clone was seen more than once but under ten times. The DNA for the CDR3 is TGTGCCATCAGTGATCCGGAAGGGGGACCCAGCGGGAGCTACGAGCAGTACTTC. The encoded protein is CAISDPEGGPSGSYEQYF. The chain links TRBV10-3 to TRBJ2-7, with 8 positions matching TRBD2. The CDR3 extends over 18 amino acids. J was trimmed by 3 bases and V by 3 bases; bases with no gene match: 16. Germline lookup yields CDR1 ENHRY and CDR2 SYGVKD.

This clone was detected only a few times. The chain carries TRBV5-6 and TRBJ1-5; maybe TRBD1 (5 bases). The germline gives CDR1 SGHDT, CDR2 YYEEEE. Deletions cut 0 bases from V and 6 bases from J, with 7 bases between. This CDR3 is 13 amino acids long. The CDR3 here is CASSLGGCQPQHF. The CDR3 nucleotides are TGTGCCAGCAGCTTGGGGGGCTGTCAGCCCCAGCATTTT.

This clone was seen only once. The chain is built from TRBV28 and TRBJ1-6; TRBD1 matches 7 bases. Germline-derived CDR1 and CDR2 are MDHEN and SYDVKM. V shed 3 bases and J 7 bases; nucleotides not matched to a gene: 6. This CDR3 is 15 amino acids long. The CDR3 DNA reads TGTGCCAGCAGTTTCTCCGACAGGGAAAATTCACCCCTCCACTTT. Translated, it gives CASSFSDRENSPLHF.

The chain combines TRBV28 with TRBJ1-2; TRBD1 matches 7 bases. Germline loops: CDR1 MDHEN, CDR2 SYDVKM. The V segment lost 6 bases and the J segment 2 bases; nucleotides outside the gene matches: 0. CDR3 length: 12 residues. The CDR3 DNA sequence: TGTGCCAGCAGGGACAGGAACTATGGCTACACCTTC. Translation gives CASRDRNYGYTF.

The chain uses TRBV14 and TRBJ1-6, with a weak D call TRBD1 (5 bases). The V gene's germline CDR1 is SGHDN and CDR2 FVKESK. This CDR3 spans 16 amino acids. Trimming shortened V by 5 bases and J by 9 bases, and 20 bases separated the two germline ends. This CDR3 is CASSFHPQGSGSPLHF. The CDR3, as DNA: TGTGCCAGCAGCTTCCACCCGCAGGGCTCTGGTTCACCCCTCCACTTT.

This sequence joins TRBV4-2 and TRBJ2-5; 10 nucleotides line up with TRBD2. CDR1 LGHNA and CDR2 YNFKEQ come from the germline V gene. There are 18 residues in the CDR3. J lost 3 bases, V lost 0 bases, and 10 bases had no gene match. CDR3 sequence: CASSQDRKRGGTEETQYF. In nucleotides, the CDR3 is TGTGCCAGCAGCCAAGATCGGAAGCGGGGGGGCACCGAAGAGACCCAGTACTTC.